A selection of T cell receptor beta chains follows, all from one sample in a study of T cell repertoires in ileal Crohn's disease. Data came from immunoSEQ multiplex PCR; TCRdb stores just in-frame clones and leaves some out. The sample holds more than 11,000 clones; nearly 80% are singletons and the top ten take approximately 4%. Specimen: ileal tissue. These TCRs come from an adult with Crohn's disease. Each CDR3 is given with its conserved first and last residue. The D gene is left open where the match is weak. Clone size is stated in some rows and not others, as once, few, many or a class when expanded.

>TRBD2|TRBV18|NA|TRBJ2-1
TGTGCCAGCTCACCAAACAGCGGGGGGCCTGGCTCCTACAATGAGCAGTTCTTC
CASSPNSGGPGSYNEQFF
>TRBD2|TRBV7-6|once|TRBJ2-1
TGTGCCAGCAGCCCGGTCCTTGGGGGGGTGAATGAGCAGTTCTTC
CASSPVLGGVNEQFF
>NA|TRBV6-5|NA|TRBJ2-2
TGTGCCAGCAGTTCTGGACAGATCGGGTCCGGGGAGCTGTTTTTT
CASSSGQIGSGELFF
>NA|TRBV28|few|TRBJ1-1
TGTGCCAGCAGTTTATTTGGCCGAGGCGAAGCTTTCTTT
CASSLFGRGEAFF
>NA|TRBV27|NA|TRBJ1-6
TGTGCCAGCGCCCAGAATGCGGGAGGGTCACCCCTCCACTTT
CASAQNAGGSPLHF
>TRBD1|TRBV6-5|NA|TRBJ2-1
TGTGCCAGCAGTTACCGACAGGGTTACAATGAGCAGTTCTTC
CASSYRQGYNEQFF
>NA|TRBV7-9|NA|TRBJ2-7
TGTGCCAGCAGCTTAGTCGGGGTCGAGCAGTACTTC
CASSLVGVEQYF
>NA|TRBV6-1|NA|TRBJ1-1
TGTGCCAGCATCCTGGGACATCAGAACACTGAAGCTTTCTTT
CASILGHQNTEAFF
>NA|TRBV2|NA|TRBJ2-7
TGTGCCAGCAGTTTCGTACAGGGCTCCTACGAGCAGTACTTC
CASSFVQGSYEQYF
>NA|TRBV18|NA|TRBJ2-7
TGTGCCAGCTCACCACCGTCGGCCTACGAGCAGTACTTC
CASSPPSAYEQYF
>NA|TRBV28|NA|TRBJ1-2
TGTGCCAGCAGTCTACGGACAGCTGGCTACACCTTC
CASSLRTAGYTF
>NA|TRBV9|NA|TRBJ1-3
TGTGCCAGCAGCGTAGATATCGGGAGCTCTGGAAACACCATATATTTT
CASSVDIGSSGNTIYF
>TRBD2|TRBV5-4|NA|TRBJ2-1
TGTGCCAGCAGCCCACGGGGGGGCCTGGACAATGAGCAGTTCTTC
CASSPRGGLDNEQFF
>TRBD1|TRBV5-5|NA|TRBJ2-1
TGTGCCAGCGACAGGGGACAATCCTACAATGAGCAGTTCTTC
CASDRGQSYNEQFF